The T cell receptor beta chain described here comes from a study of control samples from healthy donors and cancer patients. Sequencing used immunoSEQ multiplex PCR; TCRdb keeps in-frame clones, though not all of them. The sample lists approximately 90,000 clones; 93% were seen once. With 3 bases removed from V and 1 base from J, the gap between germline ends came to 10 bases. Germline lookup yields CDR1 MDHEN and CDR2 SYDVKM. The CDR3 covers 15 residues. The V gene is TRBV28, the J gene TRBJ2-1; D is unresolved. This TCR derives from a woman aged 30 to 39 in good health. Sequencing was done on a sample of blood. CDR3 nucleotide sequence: TGTGCCAGCAGTTTTTCGGGCAGTTCCTACAATGAGCAGTTCTTC. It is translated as CASSFSGSSYNEQFF.